The 25 T cell receptor beta chains listed next were all sequenced from one sample in a study of cytomegalovirus exposure and HLA in healthy donors. 60 Vbeta and 13 Jbeta primers were used in PCR. Generated by immunoSEQ multiplex PCR, the TCRdb table keeps only in-frame clones and is missing some. This sample carries roughly 150,000 clones, 60% to 85% of them seen once, and the ten largest clones take roughly 7%. The source material was PBMCs. Source of these receptors: a woman between 40 and 55 years old in good health and CMV-seropositive.

The J gene is TRBJ2-3, the V gene TRBV6-1; 8 nucleotides align to TRBD2. This CDR3 comprises 14 residues. V lost 10 bases and J lost 5; bases outside the gene matches: 11. Germline V gives CDR1 MNHNS, CDR2 SASEGT. The CDR3, as DNA: TGTGCCACGAGGCGGGGGGCCCTCCTAGATACGCAGTATTTT. It encodes CATRRGALLDTQYF.

CDR3 sequence (DNA): TGTGCCAGCCGGAGGACAGGGCCCCAAGAGACCCAGTACTTC. Amino acids: CASRRTGPQETQYF. The chain combines TRBV6-5 with TRBJ2-5; 8 bases fit TRBD1. CDR1 is MNHEY and CDR2 is SVGAGI in the germline V gene. V dropped 8 bases and J dropped 1; count of bases not matched to a gene: 6. The CDR3 loop spans 14 amino acids.

The chain carries TRBV28 and TRBJ2-5; TRBD1 agrees at 9 bases. This CDR3 has 15 residues. Germline CDR1 MDHEN, CDR2 SYDVKM. The ends lost 8 bases at V and 2 bases at J; junction bases unmatched: 9. CDR3 nucleotide sequence: TGTGCCAGCGCGGGGAGACAGGGGGGGCAAGAGACCCAGTACTTC. It is translated as CASAGRQGGQETQYF.

V gene TRBV7-8 combines with J gene TRBJ1-2, with a weak D call TRBD1 (6 bases). The CDR3 covers 19 residues. Germline CDR1 reads SGHVS; CDR2 reads FQNEAQ. The V end was cut by 5 bases, the J end by 3 bases, with 28 bases between. The CDR3 nucleotides are TGTGCCAGCAGCCTGGGTAGAAGTACAGGGTTCCCGGTCGACTATGGCTACACCTTC. This translates into CASSLGRSTGFPVDYGYTF.

The V and J genes are TRBV30 and TRBJ2-1, with TRBD2 matching over 14 bases. Germline V gene lookup returns CDR1 GTSNPN and CDR2 SVGIG (reference sequence). The CDR3 has 17 residues. Trimming at V came to 2 bases and at J to 8 bases, leaving 11 bases not matched to a gene. DNA for the CDR3: TGTGCCTGGAGTACAACAGCGGGACTAGCGGGGGTCCATGAGCAGTTCTTC. The encoded protein is CAWSTTAGLAGVHEQFF.

The V gene is TRBV7-8, the J gene TRBJ1-1; D is perhaps TRBD1 (6 bases). The CDR3 is made up of 14 amino acids. CDR1 SGHVS and CDR2 FQNEAQ come from the germline V gene. The ends were cut back, 5 bases at V and 4 bases at J, with 14 bases in the middle. In nucleotides, the CDR3 is TGTGCCAGCAGCCTCCTCGGGGGGGCCACTGAAGCTTTCTTT. It yields the protein CASSLLGGATEAFF.

The CDR3 sequence: CASRSTGTANEKLFF. DNA of the CDR3: TGTGCCAGCAGGTCCACCGGGACAGCGAATGAAAAACTGTTTTTT. This chain joins TRBV2 and TRBJ1-4; 7 bases fit TRBD1. Germline V gives CDR1 SNHLY, CDR2 FYNNEI. CDR3 length: 15 amino acids. Trimming took 6 bases from V and 5 from J; bases not matched to a gene: 9.

This sequence joins TRBV11-2 and TRBJ1-2; unclear D gene. CDR1 SGHAT and CDR2 FQNNGV come from the germline V gene. This CDR3 has 17 amino acids. V lost 5 bases, J lost 6 bases, and 25 bases lay in between. The CDR3 DNA reads TGTGCCAGCAGCACACCAACGGGGAGCGCGGGTTGGGATGGCTACACCTTC. Translation: CASSTPTGSAGWDGYTF.

J is TRBJ1-1 and V is TRBV6-1; D is unclear. The CDR3 sequence is 14 residues long. Germline V lookup: CDR1 MNHNS, CDR2 SASEGT. The V and J ends lost 6 bases and 0 bases respectively, with 11 bases between them. The CDR3 nucleotides are TGTGCCAGCAGCCGGGAAATCATGAACACTGAAGCTTTCTTT. Translation gives CASSREIMNTEAFF.

There are a few counts of this clone. The junction differs from germline at one of its ends, possibly a read error. The J gene is TRBJ1-6, the V gene TRBV7-9; 10 nucleotides match TRBD1. Germline lookup yields CDR1 SEHNR and CDR2 FQNEAQ (reference sequence). The CDR3 is made up of 16 amino acids. CDR3 nucleotide sequence: TGTTCCAGCAGCTTAGGGAGACAGGGGGCCCGTTCACCCCTCCACTTT. Encoded protein: CSSSLGRQGARSPLHF.

This clone showed up just a few times. The chain is built from TRBV7-2 and TRBJ2-7, with 11 bases fitting TRBD1. The germline V gene has CDR1 SGHTA and CDR2 FQGNSA. Trimming removed 4 bases from V and 9 bases from J; junction bases left unmatched: 14. The CDR3 is made up of 16 amino acids. CDR3 amino acids: CASSSSPDGTGGRQYF. As DNA, the CDR3 is TGTGCCAGCAGCTCATCACCTGATGGGACAGGGGGAAGGCAGTACTTC.

This clone was seen a few times. The chain recombines TRBV9 with TRBJ2-1; TRBD2 might be the D (6 bases). V lost 3 bases and J 4 bases, leaving 17 bases between the germline ends. The length of the CDR3 is 16 residues. The germline CDR1 and CDR2 sequences are SGDLS and YYNGEE. The CDR3 DNA is TGTGCCAGCAGCGACTCCCGCCGTAGCGGTTACAATGAGCAGTTCTTC. Translating it yields CASSDSRRSGYNEQFF.

V and J are TRBV25-1 and TRBJ2-5; D unclear. V lost 3 bases to trimming and J lost 2 bases, with 13 bases between them. This CDR3 is built from 15 residues. CDR1 is MGHDK and CDR2 is SYGVNS in the germline V gene. CDR3 loop: CASSDRSKTQETQYF. Written as DNA, the CDR3 is TGTGCCAGCAGTGACCGATCCAAAACACAAGAGACCCAGTACTTC.

The chain joins TRBV19 to TRBJ1-5, with 8 bases identical to TRBD1. The CDR3 runs 15 residues. J was trimmed by 5 bases and V by 7 bases; bases with no gene match: 10. Germline CDR1 reads LNHDA; CDR2 reads SQIVND (reference sequence). The CDR3 protein is CASNLFGQGYQPQHF. The CDR3 DNA reads as TGTGCCAGTAACCTTTTCGGACAGGGATATCAGCCCCAGCATTTT.

V is TRBV15 and J is TRBJ2-7, with TRBD1 as a possible D gene (6 bases). Germline V gene sequence: CDR1 LNHNV, CDR2 YYDKDF (reference sequence). V gave up 5 bases and J gave up 0 bases, with 14 bases separating them. This CDR3 has 15 residues. CDR3 amino acids: CATSLDRSSSYEQYF. The CDR3 nucleotides are TGTGCCACCAGCCTCGACAGGTCCAGCTCCTACGAGCAGTACTTC.

The CDR3 DNA is TGCAGCGGGGGCACACCAAACACCGGGGAGCTGTTTTTT. Amino acid sequence: CSGGTPNTGELFF. The rearrangement links TRBV29-1 to TRBJ2-2, with a possible D match to TRBD1 (5 bases). Trimming took 7 bases from V and 2 from J, leaving 11 bases between them. Germline values: CDR1 SQVTM, CDR2 ANQGSEA. This CDR3 is 13 amino acids long.

The chain couples TRBV5-1 to TRBJ1-1; D is possibly TRBD1 (5 bases). The CDR3 loop spans 15 amino acids. The V end lost 0 bases, the J end lost 5 bases, and 14 bases lay between the germline ends. CDR1 is SGHRS and CDR2 is YFSETQ in the germline V gene. DNA for the CDR3: TGCGCCAGCAGCTTGGGGGCCGGGGGAGGGACTGAAGCTTTCTTT. Protein: CASSLGAGGGTEAFF.

This chain joins TRBV14 and TRBJ2-3; D is uncertain. The germline V gene encodes CDR1 SGHDN and CDR2 FVKESK. V lost 4 bases to trimming and J lost 3 bases, with 11 bases between them. The CDR3 contains 14 residues. The CDR3 sequence is CASSRGIWTDTQYF. The CDR3 DNA follows: TGTGCCAGCAGCCGCGGAATTTGGACAGATACGCAGTATTTT.

This chain joins TRBV15 and TRBJ2-2; TRBD2 matches at 12 bases. Trimming cost V 4 bases and J 0 bases; bases outside gene matches: 9. This CDR3 contains 19 residues. CDR1 is LNHNV and CDR2 is YYDKDF in the germline V gene (reference sequence). CDR3 bases: TGTGCCACCAGCATGGGGTTGACTAGCGGGGGATCGAACACCGGGGAGCTGTTTTTT. Protein sequence: CATSMGLTSGGSNTGELFF.

This clone was seen only a few times. Here the CDR3 reads CASSLTGTGSADTQYF. DNA for the CDR3: TGTGCCAGCAGCTTAACCGGGACAGGGTCGGCAGATACGCAGTATTTT. The chain carries TRBV7-3 and TRBJ2-3, with 9 bases fitting TRBD1. CDR1 and CDR2 (germline): SGHTA, FQGTGA. V lost 0 bases to trimming and J lost 4 bases; unmatched junction nucleotides: 5. The CDR3 is 16 residues long.

The J gene is TRBJ1-5, the V gene TRBV19, with D perhaps TRBD1 (6 bases). Germline CDR1 reads LNHDA; CDR2 reads SQIVND (reference sequence). Trimming took 10 bases from V and 0 from J, leaving 19 bases between them. The CDR3 sequence is 16 residues long. The CDR3 is CATHSTGLYSNQPQHF. The CDR3 bases are TGTGCCACCCATTCTACAGGGCTTTATAGCAATCAGCCCCAGCATTTT.

In this sample, this clone turned up a few times. The genes are TRBV6-1 and TRBJ1-1, with D perhaps matching TRBD1 (6 bases). The germline V gene has CDR1 MNHNS and CDR2 SASEGT. This CDR3 contains 12 residues. Trimming took off 5 bases at V and 9 bases at J, with 13 bases between the two ends. The CDR3 sequence: CASSTTGRQAFF. CDR3 coding DNA: TGTGCCAGCAGTACGACAGGTCGACAAGCTTTCTTT.

The J gene is TRBJ1-6, the V gene TRBV7-8; D is possibly TRBD1 (6 bases). Germline loops: CDR1 SGHVS, CDR2 FQNEAQ. The CDR3 loop spans 13 amino acids. V gave up 4 bases and J gave up 7 bases, with 8 bases separating them. CDR3 bases: TGTGCCAGCAGCTCGAGGGGGAATTCACCCCTCCACTTT. Residues: CASSSRGNSPLHF.

This chain joins TRBV19 and TRBJ2-2, with a tentative D call TRBD2 (5 bases). The CDR3 sequence is 13 residues long. Germline lookup yields CDR1 LNHDA and CDR2 SQIVND (reference sequence). V lost 7 bases and J 1 base, leaving 7 bases between the germline ends. This CDR3 is CASTRGNTGELFF. The DNA of the CDR3 is TGTGCCAGTACTCGGGGGAACACCGGGGAGCTGTTTTTT.

The chain is built from TRBV7-9 and TRBJ2-1; D gene uncertain. The CDR3 contains 12 residues. The germline V and J ends were trimmed by 5 bases and 9 bases, with 11 bases remaining between them. In germline, CDR1 is SEHNR, CDR2 FQNEAQ (reference sequence). The CDR3 nucleotides are TGTGCCAGCAGCCCCCCTGTTCTTGAGCAGTTCTTC. It encodes CASSPPVLEQFF.